This is a list of T cell receptor beta chains from one sample in a study of shared clonotypes between healthy human individuals. The assay was immunoSEQ multiplex PCR, and TCRdb's table has in-frame clones only and misses some. This repertoire shows roughly 2.2 million clones, approximately 93% found once; its top ten account for about 0.39%. The sequenced sample consisted of naive CD4+ T cells from PBMCs. These receptors were taken from a man aged 18 to 30 in good health. Some clones in this sample may be carry-over from other donors' samples. Each CDR3 is given with its conserved first and last residue. D genes are given only for firm matches. A clone size is listed for some rows: how often the clone was seen (once, few, many), or a class if it is expanded.

>-|-|TRBJ2-3|TRBV10-3
CAISEDGSTDTQYF
TGTGCCATCAGTGAGGATGGGTCCACAGATACGCAGTATTTT
>-|-|TRBJ2-2|TRBV4-1
CASRSANTGELFF
TGCGCCTCTCGTTCCGCGAACACCGGGGAGCTGTTTTTT
>-|-|TRBJ1-4|TRBV7-9
CASSLDTEKLFF
TGTGCCAGCAGCTTAGATACTGAAAAACTGTTTTTT
>-|-|TRBJ1-2|TRBV11-1
CASSLTDRYGYTF
TGTGCCAGCAGCTTGACAGATCGTTATGGCTACACCTTC
>-|-|TRBJ2-5|TRBV6-1
CASSGGEETQYF
TGTGCCAGCAGTGGAGGGGAAGAGACCCAGTACTTC
>-|-|TRBJ1-6|TRBV5-4
CASSDDRRALHF
TGTGCCAGCAGCGACGATAGGAGGGCCCTCCACTTT
>-|-|TRBJ1-1|TRBV7-2
CASSLRAGDTEAFF
TGTGCCAGCAGCTTAAGGGCGGGGGACACTGAAGCTTTCTTT
>-|TRBD1|TRBJ2-3|TRBV6-5
CASSYLRQGGTDTQYF
TGTGCCAGCAGTTACTTACGACAGGGTGGCACAGATACGCAGTATTTT
>-|-|TRBJ1-2|TRBV6-6
CASSYQINYGYTF
TGTGCCAGCAGTTACCAGATAAACTATGGCTACACCTTC
>-|TRBD2|TRBJ2-2|TRBV11-2
CASSFSSGSNTGELFF
TGTGCCAGCAGCTTCTCTAGCGGGAGTAACACCGGGGAGCTGTTTTTT
>once|-|TRBJ1-1|TRBV29-1
CSVEVAASLSTEAFF
TGCAGCGTTGAGGTAGCGGCCAGCTTGTCCACTGAAGCTTTCTTT
>-|-|TRBJ2-5|TRBV7-6
CASSGQQVLGETQYF
TGTGCCAGCAGCGGGCAGCAGGTCCTAGGGGAGACCCAGTACTTC
>-|TRBD2|TRBJ2-3|TRBV18
CASCKDGGRADTQYF
TGTGCCAGCTGCAAAGATGGAGGGAGGGCAGATACGCAGTATTTT
>-|-|TRBJ2-7|TRBV5-6
CASSPLPRATYEQYF
TGTGCCAGCAGCCCCCTGCCGCGGGCCACCTACGAGCAGTACTTC
>-|-|TRBJ2-7|TRBV19
CASTTGSTYEQYF
TGTGCCAGTACTACCGGGTCCACCTACGAGCAGTACTTC
>-|TRBD2|TRBJ2-5|TRBV28
CASSLSASGTAQETQYF
TGTGCCAGCAGTTTATCGGCTAGCGGGACGGCGCAGGAGACCCAGTACTTC
>-|TRBD2|TRBJ2-3|TRBV6-6
CASSLAGAVDTQYF
TGTGCCAGCAGTCTAGCGGGAGCGGTAGATACGCAGTATTTT
>-|-|TRBJ2-6|TRBV4-2
CASSQEEAYRSSGANVLTF
TGTGCCAGCAGCCAAGAAGAGGCCTATCGCAGCTCTGGGGCCAACGTCCTGACTTTC
>few|-|TRBJ2-2|TRBV9
CASSVYLTGELFF
TGTGCCAGCAGCGTATATCTGACCGGGGAGCTGTTTTTT
>-|TRBD1|TRBJ1-2|TRBV6-6
CASSQDRARYGYTF
TGTGCCAGCAGTCAGGACAGGGCTCGGTATGGCTACACCTTC